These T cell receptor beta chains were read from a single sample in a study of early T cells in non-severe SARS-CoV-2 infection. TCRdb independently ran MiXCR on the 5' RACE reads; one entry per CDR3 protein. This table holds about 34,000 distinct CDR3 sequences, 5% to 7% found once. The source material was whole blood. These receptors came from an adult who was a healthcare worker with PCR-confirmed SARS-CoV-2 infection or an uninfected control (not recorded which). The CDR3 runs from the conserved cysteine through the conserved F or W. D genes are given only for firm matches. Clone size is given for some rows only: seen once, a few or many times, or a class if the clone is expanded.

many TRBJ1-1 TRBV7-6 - TGTGCCAGCAGCTTACAAGGGTTGAACACTGAAGCTTTCTTT CASSLQGLNTEAFF
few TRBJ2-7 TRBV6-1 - TGTGCCAGCAGTGGTTCCGACGGACACTACGAGCAGTACTTC CASSGSDGHYEQYF
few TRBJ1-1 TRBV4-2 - TGTGCCAGCAGCCAGGTTATGTTCACTGAAGCTTTCTTT CASSQVMFTEAFF
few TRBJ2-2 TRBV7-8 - TGTGCCAGCAGCAGGGTGATGGGCACCGGGGAGCTGTTTTTT CASSRVMGTGELFF
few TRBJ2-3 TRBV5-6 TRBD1 TGTGCCAGCAGCTTGGTTTCGGGACAGGGTCGGGGGAAAACAGATACGCAGTATTTT CASSLVSGQGRGKTDTQYF
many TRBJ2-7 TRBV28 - TGTGCCAGCAGTCAATTATCGGGGGAGCAGTACTTC CASSQLSGEQYF
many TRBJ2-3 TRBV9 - TGTGCCAGCAGCGTAGATGTGGAGACAGATACGCAGTATTTT CASSVDVETDTQYF
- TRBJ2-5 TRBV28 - TGTGCCAGCAGTTCCAGACAGACCCAGTACTTC CASSSRQTQYF
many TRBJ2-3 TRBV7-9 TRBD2 TGTGCCAGCAGCTCGATGCTAGCGGGGGCCTCCACAGATACGCAGTATTTT CASSSMLAGASTDTQYF
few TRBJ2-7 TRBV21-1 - TGTGCCAGCTACTTCCCTAGCGGGGGAGGACTGTCGCAGTACTTC CASYFPSGGGLSQYF
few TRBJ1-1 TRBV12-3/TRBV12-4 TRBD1 TGTGCCAGCAGTCCTGGGACAGGGGGAGACACTGAAGCTTTCTTT CASSPGTGGDTEAFF
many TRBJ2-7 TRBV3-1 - TGTGCCAGCAGCCGACAACAGGGCTACGAGCAGTACTTC CASSRQQGYEQYF
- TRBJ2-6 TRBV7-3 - TGTGCCAGCAGTTCCTCTGGGGCCAACGCCCTGACTTTC CASSSSGANALTF
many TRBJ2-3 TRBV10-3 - TGTGCCATCAGTCCCCCCCGGGGGGCAAGTGTGCATACGCAGTATTTT CAISPPRGASVHTQYF
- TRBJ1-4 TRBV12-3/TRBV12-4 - TGTGCCAGCAGCCGGGATACCCGGGGCGAAAAACTGTTTTTT CASSRDTRGEKLFF
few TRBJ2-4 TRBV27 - TGTGCCAGCAGTTCAAGCAGGGCCCTAGCCAAAAACATTCAGTACTTC CASSSSRALAKNIQYF
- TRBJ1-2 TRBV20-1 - TGCAGTGCTAGAGAGGCAGGGACCTATGGCTACACCTTC CSAREAGTYGYTF
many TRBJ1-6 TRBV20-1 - TGCAGTGCTAGGCAGGCGGATTCACCCCTCCACTTT CSARQADSPLHF
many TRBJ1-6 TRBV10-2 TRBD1 TGCGCCAGCAGTGAGCAAGGGACAGGGGATAATTCACCCCTCCACTTT CASSEQGTGDNSPLHF
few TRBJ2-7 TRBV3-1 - TGTGCCAGCAGCCAATCTGGGACCGTTCAGTACTTC CASSQSGTVQYF
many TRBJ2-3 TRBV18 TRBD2 TGTGCCAGCTCCCTACTGCCCCGGACTAGCGGGGGGAGCACAGATACGCAGTATTTT CASSLLPRTSGGSTDTQYF
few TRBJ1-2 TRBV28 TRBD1 TGTGCCAGCAGTTTCCGGGACAGAGAAGCCCGAGGCTACACCTTC CASSFRDREARGYTF
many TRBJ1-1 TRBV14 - TGTGCCAGCAGCCCACGGGGGGCCCTATTCACTGAAGCTTTCTTT CASSPRGALFTEAFF
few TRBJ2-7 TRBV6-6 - TGTGCCAGCAGTCCACAGGGTTCCTACGAGCAGTACTTC CASSPQGSYEQYF
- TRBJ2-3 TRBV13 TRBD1 TGTGCCAGCAGTCCCGGACAGGGGATGAGAACAGATACGCAGTATTTT CASSPGQGMRTDTQYF
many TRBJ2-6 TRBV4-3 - TGCGCCAGCAGCCAAGATCCAGGGCCGGGAGCCAACGTCCTGACTTTC CASSQDPGPGANVLTF
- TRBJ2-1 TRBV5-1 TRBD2 TGCGCCAGCAGCTACACTAGCGGGGGGGCCTATGAGCAGTTCTTC CASSYTSGGAYEQFF
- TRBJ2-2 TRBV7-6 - TGTGCACTTATTGTCCCGGACACCGGGGAGCTGTTTTTT CALIVPDTGELFF
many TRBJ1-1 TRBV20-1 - TGCTCCCCAGTTGAAGTTTTCTTT CSPVEVFF
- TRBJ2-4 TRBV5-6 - TGTGCCAGCAGCTTGTGGGGTCCCAAAAACATTCAGTACTTC CASSLWGPKNIQYF
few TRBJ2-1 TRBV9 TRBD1 TGTGCCAGCAGCCCTCGTGGGACAGGGTCCTACAATGAGCAGTTCTTC CASSPRGTGSYNEQFF
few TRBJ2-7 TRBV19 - TGTGCCAGTAGTCCTCGACGAGGGAGCTCCTACGAGCAGTACTTC CASSPRRGSSYEQYF
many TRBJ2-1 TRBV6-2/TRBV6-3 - TGTGCCAGCAGTCCGGATATCCTAGGGGGGGTCTACAATGAGCAGTTCTTC CASSPDILGGVYNEQFF
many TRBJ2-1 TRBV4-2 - TGTGCCAGCAGCCAAGATGGGCGGGGTGGCAGGGCCAACAATGAGCAGTTCTTC CASSQDGRGGRANNEQFF
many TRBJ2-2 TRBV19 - TGTGCCAGTAGTATAGGCCCCGGGGAGCTGTTTTTT CASSIGPGELFF
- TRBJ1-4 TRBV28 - TGTGCCAGCAAAAATGAAAAACTGTTTTTT CASKNEKLFF
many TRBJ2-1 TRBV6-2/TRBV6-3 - TGTGCCAGCAGTTACTCGAGGAGGGAGGCTTCCTACAATGAGCAGTTCTTC CASSYSRREASYNEQFF